What follows are 9 T cell receptor beta chains derived from one specimen sequenced in a study of blood T cell repertoires in COVID-19. Sequenced by immunoSEQ multiplex PCR; TCRdb stores in-frame clones only, minus some. The table shows about 380,000 clones, with more than 70% occurring only once. The sequenced sample consisted of PBMCs or T cells enriched from blood (not recorded which). These receptors all come from a man aged 25-40 years who had recovered from COVID-19.

V gene TRBV20-1 combines with J gene TRBJ1-6, with D perhaps matching TRBD1 (5 bases). Germline loops: CDR1 DFQATT, CDR2 SNEGSKA (reference sequence). The CDR3 runs to 14 residues. V shed 3 bases and J shed 9 bases, with 15 bases lying between them. The CDR3 protein is CSASKAGPLSPLHF. CDR3 in DNA: TGCAGTGCTAGTAAGGCGGGACCGCTTTCACCCCTCCACTTT.

The J gene is TRBJ1-2, the V gene TRBV3-1 (or the pseudogene TRBV3-2); D unclear. Trimming stripped 1 base from V and 2 bases from J, with 5 bases between. The CDR3 consists of 13 residues. Germline V lookup: CDR1 LGHDT, CDR2 YNNKEL (reference sequence). CDR3 sequence: CASSQAANYGYTF. In DNA form, the CDR3 reads TGTGCCAGCAGCCAAGCAGCGAACTATGGCTACACCTTC.

The chain employs TRBV9 and TRBJ2-2; 7 nucleotides line up with TRBD1. The CDR3 is made up of 16 amino acids. Trimming took 4 bases from V and 1 from J; bases not matched to a gene: 7. CDR1 and CDR2 from the germline V gene are SGDLS and YYNGEE. As DNA, the CDR3 is TGTGCCAGCAGCCCCCTGGGACAGAAGAACACCGGGGAGCTGTTTTTT. Protein: CASSPLGQKNTGELFF.

The chain recombines TRBV19 with TRBJ2-7; TRBD1 matches at 8 bases. Germline lookup yields CDR1 LNHDA and CDR2 SQIVND (reference sequence). V lost 10 bases and J lost 5; bases outside the gene matches: 7. The CDR3 has 12 residues. The CDR3 sequence: CATRQGKNEQYF. The CDR3 nucleotides are TGTGCCACCCGACAGGGGAAGAACGAGCAGTACTTC.

V gene TRBV3-1 (or the pseudogene TRBV3-2) combines with J gene TRBJ1-2; TRBD1 is a possible D gene (5 bases). Looked up from germline, CDR1 is LGHDT and CDR2 is YNNKEL (reference sequence). V was shortened by 0 bases and J by 5 bases, with 19 bases between the two germline ends. The CDR3 runs to 17 residues. For the CDR3, the DNA is TGTGCCAGCAGCCAAGAAAGATTCGGCAGGGTGGAGTATGGCTACACCTTC. This encodes CASSQERFGRVEYGYTF.

The genes are TRBV27 and TRBJ2-7, with D perhaps TRBD1 (6 bases). Germline V gene data show CDR1 as MNHEY and CDR2 as SMNVEV (reference sequence). Trimming cost V 5 bases and J 1 base, with 15 bases left between them. The CDR3 has 15 residues. The CDR3, as DNA: TGTGCCAGCAGTATTATCCCGACAGGATCCTACGAGCAGTACTTC. As protein: CASSIIPTGSYEQYF.

The chain is built from TRBV4-2 and TRBJ1-4; tentatively, D is TRBD1 (5 bases). This CDR3 is 15 amino acids long. The V gene lost 1 base and the J gene lost 8 bases, with 14 bases spanning the gap. Germline loops: CDR1 LGHNA, CDR2 YNFKEQ. The CDR3 DNA is TGTGCCAGCAGCCAAGGGGGCAGGGAGGACGAAAAACTGTTTTTT. This codes for CASSQGGREDEKLFF.

The CDR3 nucleotides read TGTGCCAGTAGTATAAGACGAGGACAGGGGGGTGACGAGCAGTACTTC. As protein: CASSIRRGQGGDEQYF. V gene TRBV19 combines with J gene TRBJ2-7, with 10 bases matching TRBD1. Germline V gene lookup returns CDR1 LNHDA and CDR2 SQIVND (reference sequence). The CDR3 has 16 amino acids. V shed 2 bases and J 5 bases; nucleotides not matched to a gene: 9.

The chain carries TRBV10-3 and TRBJ2-1; 11 nucleotides agree with TRBD1. Germline-derived CDR1 and CDR2 are ENHRY and SYGVKD. V gave up 6 bases and J gave up 4 bases; unmatched junction bases: 5. CDR3 length: 15 residues. CDR3 region: CAISEDRGPYNEQFF. Here the CDR3 DNA reads TGTGCCATCAGCGAGGACAGGGGGCCGTACAATGAGCAGTTCTTC.